This T cell receptor beta chain is drawn from a study of identical twins. This clonotype has a count of ten or more. The antigen is not known. A universal primer site came from template switching; cDNA carried unique molecular identifiers. MiXCR was run by TCRdb on the 5' RACE reads, yielding one entry per CDR3 protein. The repertoire holds some 630,000 distinct CDR3 sequences, less than 9% seen once, with 1.5% to 2% in the top ten. Study-wide findings and caveats: Cord blood beta clonotypes that were abundant carried fewer insertions, and memory repertoires showed no such trend.

The V end lost 2 bases, the J end lost 6 bases, and 16 bases lay between the germline ends. The CDR3 is made up of 16 amino acids. Germline V gives CDR1 MGHRA, CDR2 YSYEKL. These same records also appear under a second study, on yellow fever vaccine responses in identical twins.

The chain recombines TRBV4-1 with TRBJ2-2, with D possibly being TRBD2 (6 bases). The sequenced material came from PBMCs. The TCR sequence derives from a woman aged 18-29 years in good health. The CDR3 here is CASSQSPGLLSGELFF. The CDR3, as DNA: TGCGCCAGCAGCCAATCCCCGGGACTTCTGTCCGGGGAGCTGTTTTTT.